This entry describes one TCR beta chain. Antigen: not known. The CDR3 runs 17 residues. V shed 2 bases and J 5 bases; nucleotides not matched to a gene: 5. Per germline, CDR1 SGHVS and CDR2 FQNEAQ. These data come from a study of cytomegalovirus exposure and HLA in healthy donors. This PCR relied on a set of 60 Vbeta primers and 13 Jbeta primers. Sequenced by immunoSEQ multiplex PCR; TCRdb stores in-frame clones only, minus some. Among approximately 210,000 clones listed, 60% to 85% were seen once. Points from the study as a whole: A previous analysis found most TCR beta V segments productive roughly 87% or roughly 30% of the time. In a later analysis, an Asian-associated ancestry cluster reportedly showed fewer N-insertions than the roughly 730-donor mean.

The receptor comes from a woman in her 40s in good health and CMV-seronegative. Sample: PBMCs. The chain employs TRBV7-8 and TRBJ2-1; 14 bases fit TRBD2. CDR3 bases: TGTGCCAGCAGCTTACTAGCGGGACTAGCGGGGGACAATGAGCAGTTCTTC. Translated, it gives CASSLLAGLAGDNEQFF.